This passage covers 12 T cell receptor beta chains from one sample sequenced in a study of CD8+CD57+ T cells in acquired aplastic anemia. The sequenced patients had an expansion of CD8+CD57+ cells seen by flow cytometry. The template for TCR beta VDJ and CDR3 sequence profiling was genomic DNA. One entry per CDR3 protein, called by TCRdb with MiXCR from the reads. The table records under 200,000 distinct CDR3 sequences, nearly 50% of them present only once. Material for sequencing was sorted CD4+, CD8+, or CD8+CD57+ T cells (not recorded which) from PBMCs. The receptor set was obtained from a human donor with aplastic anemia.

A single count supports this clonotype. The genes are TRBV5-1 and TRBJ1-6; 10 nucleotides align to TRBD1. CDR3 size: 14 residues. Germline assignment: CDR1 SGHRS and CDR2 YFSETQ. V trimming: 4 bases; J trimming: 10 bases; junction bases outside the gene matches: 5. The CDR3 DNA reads TGCGCCAGCAGCAGAGGACAGGGGGTATCACCCCTCCACTTT. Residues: CASSRGQGVSPLHF. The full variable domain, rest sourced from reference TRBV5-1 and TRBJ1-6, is KAGVTQTPRYLIKTRGQQVTLSCSPISGHRSVSWYQQTPGQGLQFLFEYFSETQRNKGNFPGRFSGRQFSNSRSEMNVSTLELGDSALYLCASSRGQGVSPLHFGNGTRLTVT.

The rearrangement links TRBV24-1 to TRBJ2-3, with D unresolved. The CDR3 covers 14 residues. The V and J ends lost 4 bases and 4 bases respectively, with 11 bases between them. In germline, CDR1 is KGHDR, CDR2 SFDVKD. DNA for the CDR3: TGTGCCACCAGTGACCCTCCTACCCCAGATACGCAGTATTTT. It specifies CATSDPPTPDTQYF.

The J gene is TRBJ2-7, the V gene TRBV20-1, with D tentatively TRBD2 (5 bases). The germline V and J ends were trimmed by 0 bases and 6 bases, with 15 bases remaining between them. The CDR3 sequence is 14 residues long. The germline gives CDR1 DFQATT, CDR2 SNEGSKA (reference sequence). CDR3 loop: CSARDGFSDFEQYF. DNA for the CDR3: TGCAGTGCTAGAGACGGCTTCTCGGACTTCGAGCAGTACTTC.

The CDR3 DNA follows: TGTGCCAGCTCACCAGGGACTGACAGGGCAGGGGAGCAGTACTTC. Its translation: CASSPGTDRAGEQYF. The chain carries TRBV18 and TRBJ2-7, with D tentatively TRBD1 (7 bases). The CDR3 covers 15 residues. Germline V CDR1 and CDR2: KGHSH, LQKENI. Trimming took 2 bases from V and 7 from J, leaving 18 bases between them.

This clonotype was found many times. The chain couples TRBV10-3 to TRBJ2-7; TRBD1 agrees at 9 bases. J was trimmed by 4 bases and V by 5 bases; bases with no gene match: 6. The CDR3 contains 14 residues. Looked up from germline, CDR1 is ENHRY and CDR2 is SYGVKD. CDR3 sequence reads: CAISFGQGPYEQYF. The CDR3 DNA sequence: TGTGCCATCAGTTTCGGACAGGGGCCTTACGAGCAGTACTTC.

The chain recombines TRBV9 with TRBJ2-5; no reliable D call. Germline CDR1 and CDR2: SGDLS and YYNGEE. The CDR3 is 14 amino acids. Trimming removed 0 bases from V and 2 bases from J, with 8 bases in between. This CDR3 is CASSVGWGQETQYF. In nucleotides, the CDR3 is TGTGCCAGCAGCGTAGGGTGGGGACAAGAGACCCAGTACTTC.

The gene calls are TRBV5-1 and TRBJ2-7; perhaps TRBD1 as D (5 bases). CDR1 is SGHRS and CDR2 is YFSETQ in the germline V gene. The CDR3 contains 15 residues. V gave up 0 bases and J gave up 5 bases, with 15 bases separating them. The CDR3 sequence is CASSLAQGRIHEQYF. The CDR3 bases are TGCGCCAGCAGCTTGGCCCAGGGCCGGATTCACGAGCAGTACTTC. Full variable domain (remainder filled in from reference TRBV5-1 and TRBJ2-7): KAGVTQTPRYLIKTRGQQVTLSCSPISGHRSVSWYQQTPGQGLQFLFEYFSETQRNKGNFPGRFSGRQFSNSRSEMNVSTLELGDSALYLCASSLAQGRIHEQYFGPGTRLTVT.

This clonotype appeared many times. In nucleotides, the CDR3 is TGTGCCAGCATCAGCCGGGGACAGGGGAGGAGCACTGAAGCTTTCTTT. Encoded protein: CASISRGQGRSTEAFF. The chain uses TRBV7-9 and TRBJ1-1; 10 bases are shared with TRBD1. The CDR3 runs 16 residues. Germline CDR1 is SEHNR and CDR2 is FQNEAQ (reference sequence). V was clipped by 7 bases and J by 4 bases; unmatched bases: 12.

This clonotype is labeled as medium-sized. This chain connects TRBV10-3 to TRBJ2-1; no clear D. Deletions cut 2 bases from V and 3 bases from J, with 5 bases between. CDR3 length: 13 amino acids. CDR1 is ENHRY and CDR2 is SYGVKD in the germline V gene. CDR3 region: CAISEANYNEQFF. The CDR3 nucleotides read TGTGCCATCAGTGAGGCTAACTACAATGAGCAGTTCTTC.

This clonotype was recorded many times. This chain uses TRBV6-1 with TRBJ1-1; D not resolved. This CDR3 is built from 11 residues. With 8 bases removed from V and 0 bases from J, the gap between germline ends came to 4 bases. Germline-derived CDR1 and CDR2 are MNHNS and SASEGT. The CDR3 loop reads CASELNTEAFF. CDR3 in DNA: TGTGCCAGCGAATTGAACACTGAAGCTTTCTTT.

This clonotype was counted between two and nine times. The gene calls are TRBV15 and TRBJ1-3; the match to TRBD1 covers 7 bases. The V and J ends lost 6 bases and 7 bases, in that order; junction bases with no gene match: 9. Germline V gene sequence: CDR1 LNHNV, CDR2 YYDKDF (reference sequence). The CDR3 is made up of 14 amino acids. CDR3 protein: CATRGQKGRNTIYF. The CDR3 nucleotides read TGTGCCACCAGGGGACAGAAGGGGAGGAACACCATATATTTT.

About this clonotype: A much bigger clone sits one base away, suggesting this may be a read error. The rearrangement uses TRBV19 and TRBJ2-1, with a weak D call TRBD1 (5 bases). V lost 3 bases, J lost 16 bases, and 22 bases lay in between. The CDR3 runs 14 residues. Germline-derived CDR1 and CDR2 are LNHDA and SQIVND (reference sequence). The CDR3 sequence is CASSILFGAGWHFF. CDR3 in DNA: TGTGCCAGTAGTATCCTTTTTGGGGCAGGGTGGCATTTCTTC. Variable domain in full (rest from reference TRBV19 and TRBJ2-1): DGGITQSPKYLFRKEGQNVTLSCEQNLNHDAMYWYRQDPGQGLRLIYYSQIVNDFQKGDIAEGYSVSREKKESFPLTVTSAQKNPTAFYLCASSILFGAGWHFFGPGTRLTVL.